A selection of T cell receptor beta chains follows, all from one sample in a study of cytomegalovirus exposure and HLA in healthy donors. TCRdb's copy holds only in-frame clones and misses some; the assay was immunoSEQ multiplex PCR. The sample contains 200,000 to 250,000 clones, approximately 88% of which appear only once. Sequenced sample: PBMCs. These receptor sequences come from a woman between 25 and 40 years old in good health and CMV-seropositive. The CDR3 runs from the conserved cysteine through the conserved F or W. A D gene is named only where the DNA matches it firmly.

d_call j_call v_call cdr3_aa
TRBD1 TRBJ2-7 TRBV9 CASSVGATGGRYEQYF
- TRBJ2-7 TRBV27 CASSLRSTYEQYF
- TRBJ2-5 TRBV6-5 CASSFVGIGQETQYF
- TRBJ2-7 TRBV10-3 CAITPTEDYEQYF
- TRBJ1-2 TRBV5-6 CASSLGENYGYTF
- TRBJ1-1 TRBV27 CASSLVPENTEAFF
- TRBJ2-2 TRBV9 CASSAAWEHRKATGELFF
- TRBJ2-7 TRBV7-2 CASSPRSTPARQYF
TRBD1 TRBJ1-2 TRBV28 CASSSSAGGRAFGYTF
- TRBJ2-5 TRBV29-1 CSVGRQGQRLGQYF
- TRBJ2-1 TRBV11-2 CASSLGQGWHNEQFF
TRBD1 TRBJ1-1 TRBV7-9 CASSFGTGLGWTEAFF
TRBD1 TRBJ2-2 TRBV27 CASRHNDRGNTGELFF
- TRBJ2-7 TRBV29-1 CSAKGGHPYEQYF
TRBD2 TRBJ2-7 TRBV13 CASRGGAGPLSYEQYF
- TRBJ2-2 TRBV11-2 CASCLLRDGELFF
- TRBJ2-7 TRBV4-2 CASSQVGYEQYF
- TRBJ1-1 TRBV30 CAWSVQHLNTEAFF
- TRBJ1-2 TRBV6-5 CASRGAELRYGYTF
- TRBJ1-1 TRBV27 CASSLQGFHREAFF
- TRBJ2-7 TRBV9 CASSGPSYEQYF
TRBD1 TRBJ1-1 TRBV5-1 CASSLVTGDGGTEAFF
- TRBJ2-3 TRBV27 CASSLGGTDTQYF
- TRBJ2-1 TRBV7-3 CASSVGPYSNEQFF
TRBD1 TRBJ1-5 TRBV19 CASSKTGGNQPQHF
TRBD1 TRBJ2-1 TRBV28 CASTPGQGDLNEQFF
- TRBJ2-1 TRBV19 CASTSLEGRRNEQFF
TRBD2 TRBJ2-7 TRBV6-1 CASTPLAGYSYEQYF
TRBD2 TRBJ2-5 TRBV29-1 CSVQGTSGRSEETQYF
TRBD2 TRBJ2-7 TRBV27 CASSTSSGTLGEQYF
- TRBJ1-2 TRBV27 CASSFRQDPVTNYGYTF
TRBD2 TRBJ2-2 TRBV9 CASRRSGRAGTGELFF
- TRBJ2-3 TRBV7-8 CASSSTRENTDTQYF
TRBD2 TRBJ2-1 TRBV4-2 CASSQEPKTSGRDEQFF
- TRBJ2-1 TRBV28 CASPGAGPNSVGEQFF
TRBD1 TRBJ2-2 TRBV9 CASRETGSGELFF
- TRBJ1-5 TRBV6-1 CASSGLQGSNQPQHF
- TRBJ1-2 TRBV12-2 CASRLVWREGYTF
TRBD1 TRBJ2-2 TRBV27 CASSRDRGRGELFF
TRBD2 TRBJ2-1 TRBV5-1 CASSGPAGLAGGPSDEQFF
- TRBJ1-5 TRBV2 CASSTQGRSNQPQHF
TRBD2 TRBJ2-5 TRBV9 CASRASGQETQYF
- TRBJ1-5 TRBV28 CASRWGGGLDNQPQHF
TRBD2 TRBJ2-3 TRBV27 CASSLSSGSTDTQYF
- TRBJ2-3 TRBV29-1 CSVEGILEGSTDTQYF
TRBD1 TRBJ2-7 TRBV6-1 CASSDERGQGRTGEQYF
- TRBJ2-1 TRBV9 CASSVGQLTAYNEQFF
- TRBJ2-7 TRBV25-1 CASGAGPYEQYF
TRBD1 TRBJ1-1 TRBV7-2 CASSLDRGGTEAFF
TRBD2 TRBJ2-1 TRBV2 CASRTDLAGNEQFF
TRBD1 TRBJ2-7 TRBV7-9 CASSPPGTGATYEQYF
- TRBJ2-7 TRBV28 CASSQQGNEQYF
- TRBJ1-2 TRBV7-9 CASSEGNQDGYTF
- TRBJ1-1 TRBV30 CAWRREGGYTEAFF